This entry describes one TCR beta chain. The sample belongs to a study of glioma-infiltrating T cells after dendritic cell vaccination. Looking at the study overall: At biweekly intervals, patients got three intradermal dendritic cell vaccine injections.

Time point described: after dendritic cell vaccination, including at tumor progression/relapse. Selection required adequate fresh-frozen tumor tissue plus more than two years' survival data. PBMC sampling occurred before vaccination, two weeks after the third dose, and at progression. TCRB CDR3 was amplified from 2 ug genomic DNA or less. Profiling relied on immunoSEQ multiplex PCR, and the TCRdb table lists in-frame clones only, not all of them. The data show around 83,000 clones, approximately 81% seen once. The CDR3 spans 13 residues. CDR1 MNHEY and CDR2 SVGAGI come from the germline V gene. V was trimmed by 4 bases and J by 6 bases, leaving 12 bases between them.

The input for sequencing was blood, taken after dendritic cell vaccination. This chain connects TRBV6-5 to TRBJ1-1; unclear D gene. This clonotype was obtained from a human donor with glioblastoma. The DNA for the CDR3 is TGTGCCAGCAGTTCCTACCCGGCGGCTGAAGCTTTCTTT. This codes for CASSSYPAAEAFF.